The 7 T cell receptor beta chains given below trace back to one sample, sequenced in a study of naive and memory T cell subsets. Study-wide results and limits: Possibly reflecting memory cells re-expressing CD45RA, a few larger clonotypes occurred in naive repertoires, especially CD8.

Their cognate antigens are unknown. Both TRBC1 and TRBC2 were covered by a beta constant-region primer of two equimolar oligonucleotides. Ligated cDNA was amplified by four rounds of PCR with nested alpha and beta constant-region primers and SP2. One entry per CDR3 protein, called by TCRdb with MiXCR from the UMI-ligation and nested PCR reads. The sample has approximately 150,000 distinct CDR3 sequences, roughly 22% seen once; the top ten hold around 0.097%. The specimen was naive CD4+ T cells from blood. The receptors were gathered from a human donor in good health.

The table lists this clonotype with a few counts. The V and J genes are TRBV30 and TRBJ1-1; D is uncertain. Trimming took off 3 bases at V and 7 bases at J, with 12 bases between the two ends. The CDR3 is made up of 12 amino acids. CDR1 and CDR2 (germline): GTSNPN, SVGIG (reference sequence). The CDR3 protein is CAWSAKNYEAFF. The CDR3 nucleotides read TGTGCCTGGAGCGCGAAAAACTATGAAGCTTTCTTT.

The chain joins TRBV7-2 to TRBJ2-2, with a tentative D call TRBD1 (5 bases). Germline V gene sequence: CDR1 SGHTA, CDR2 FQGNSA. The CDR3 runs 17 residues. V lost 2 bases and J 1 base, leaving 14 bases between the germline ends. The CDR3 region is CASSLLGPGKNTGELFF. DNA of the CDR3: TGTGCCAGCAGCTTACTCGGGCCAGGGAAGAACACCGGGGAGCTGTTTTTT.

This clonotype was detected only a few times. The chain couples TRBV6-1 to TRBJ2-1; the D is unclear. This CDR3 has 12 residues. V was cut by 6 bases and J by 5 bases, with 8 bases left in between. In germline, CDR1 is MNHNS, CDR2 SASEGT. CDR3 region: CASSLGHNEQFF. CDR3 in DNA: TGTGCCAGCAGCCTAGGGCACAATGAGCAGTTCTTC.

The J gene is TRBJ1-2, the V gene TRBV6-6, with 8 bases that match TRBD1. The V and J ends lost 4 bases and 5 bases, in that order; junction bases with no gene match: 9. This CDR3 is built from 15 residues. Germline CDR1 reads MNHNY; CDR2 reads SVGAGI (reference sequence). The CDR3: CASSSSRDRRYGYTF. In DNA form, the CDR3 reads TGTGCCAGCAGTTCGTCCCGGGACAGGAGATATGGCTACACCTTC.

The DNA for the CDR3 is TGCAGTGCTTACACTAGCGGGAGTGTGAATGAGCAGTTCTTC. Encoded protein: CSAYTSGSVNEQFF. V is TRBV20-1 and J is TRBJ2-1; 11 bases map to TRBD2. The CDR3 length is 14 residues. Looked up from germline, CDR1 is DFQATT and CDR2 is SNEGSKA (reference sequence). V lost 5 bases and J lost 7; bases outside the gene matches: 7.

The V call is TRBV2, the J call TRBJ1-1, with D possibly TRBD1 on 6 matching bases. The germline V and J ends were trimmed by 4 bases and 4 bases, with 19 bases remaining between them. Germline CDR1 reads SNHLY; CDR2 reads FYNNEI. CDR3 length equals 16 residues. For the CDR3, the DNA is TGTGCCAGCAGTGTCAACAGGGTAGAGTTGGGCACTGAAGCTTTCTTT. Encoded protein: CASSVNRVELGTEAFF.

This clonotype was observed a handful of times. V usage is TRBV5-1 and J usage is TRBJ2-7, with D perhaps matching TRBD1 (6 bases). The V gene's germline CDR1 is SGHRS and CDR2 YFSETQ. The CDR3 has 14 amino acids. V lost 0 bases to trimming and J lost 2 bases, with 9 bases between them. The CDR3 reads CASSLGGPAYEQYF. CDR3 DNA sequence: TGCGCCAGCAGCTTGGGGGGGCCAGCCTACGAGCAGTACTTC.